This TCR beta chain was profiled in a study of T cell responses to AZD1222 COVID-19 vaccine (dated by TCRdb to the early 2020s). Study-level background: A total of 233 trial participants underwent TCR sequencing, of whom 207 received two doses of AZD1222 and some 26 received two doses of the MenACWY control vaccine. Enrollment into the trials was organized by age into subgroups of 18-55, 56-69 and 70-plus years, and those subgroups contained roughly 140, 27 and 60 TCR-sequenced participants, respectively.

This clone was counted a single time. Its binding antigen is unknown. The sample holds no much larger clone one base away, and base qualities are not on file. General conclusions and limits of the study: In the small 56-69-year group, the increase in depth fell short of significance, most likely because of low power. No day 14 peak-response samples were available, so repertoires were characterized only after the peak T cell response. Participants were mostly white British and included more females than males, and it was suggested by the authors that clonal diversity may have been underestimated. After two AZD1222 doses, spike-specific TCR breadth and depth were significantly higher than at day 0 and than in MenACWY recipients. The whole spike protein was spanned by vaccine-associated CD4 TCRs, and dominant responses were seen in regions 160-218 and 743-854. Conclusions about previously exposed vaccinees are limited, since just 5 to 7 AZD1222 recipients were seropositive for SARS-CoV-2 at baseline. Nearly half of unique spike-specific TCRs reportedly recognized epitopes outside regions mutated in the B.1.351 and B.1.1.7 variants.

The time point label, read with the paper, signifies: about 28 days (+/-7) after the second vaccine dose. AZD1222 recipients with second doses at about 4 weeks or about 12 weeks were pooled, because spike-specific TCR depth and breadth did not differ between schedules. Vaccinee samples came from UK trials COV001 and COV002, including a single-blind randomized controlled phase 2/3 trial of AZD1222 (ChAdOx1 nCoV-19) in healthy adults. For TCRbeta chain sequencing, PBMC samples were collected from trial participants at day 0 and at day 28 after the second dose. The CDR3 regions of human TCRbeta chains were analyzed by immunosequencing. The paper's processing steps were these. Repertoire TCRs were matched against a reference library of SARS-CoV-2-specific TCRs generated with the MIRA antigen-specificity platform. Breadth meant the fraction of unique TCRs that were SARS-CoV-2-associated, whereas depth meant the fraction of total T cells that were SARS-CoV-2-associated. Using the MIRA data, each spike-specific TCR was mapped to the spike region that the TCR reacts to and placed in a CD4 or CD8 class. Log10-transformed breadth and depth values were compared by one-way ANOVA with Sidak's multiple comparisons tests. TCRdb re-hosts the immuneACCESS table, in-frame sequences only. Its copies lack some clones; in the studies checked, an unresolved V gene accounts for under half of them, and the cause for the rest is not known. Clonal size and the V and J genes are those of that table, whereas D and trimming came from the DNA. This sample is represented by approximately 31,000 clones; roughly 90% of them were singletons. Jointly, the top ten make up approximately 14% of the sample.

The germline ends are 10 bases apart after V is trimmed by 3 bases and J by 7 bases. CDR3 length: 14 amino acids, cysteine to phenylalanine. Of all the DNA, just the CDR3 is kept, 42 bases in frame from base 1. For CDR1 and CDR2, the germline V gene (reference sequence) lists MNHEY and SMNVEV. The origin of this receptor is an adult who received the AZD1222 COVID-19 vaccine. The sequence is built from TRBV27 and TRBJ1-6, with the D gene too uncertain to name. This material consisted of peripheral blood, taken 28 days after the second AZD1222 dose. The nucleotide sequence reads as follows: TGTGCCAGCAGTTTCCAGAATCCAAATTCACCCCTCCACTTT. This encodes CASSFQNPNSPLHF.